This TCR beta chain was identified during a study of blood T cells in healthy people across ages (dated by TCRdb to the mid-2010s). With respect to the entire study: In model experiments, template switching captured roughly one uniquely barcoded TCR beta cDNA molecule for every two T cells. The study analyzed two additional independent replicas of 1 million unique cDNA reads from the same blood draw for two donors, one aged 18 to 30 and one aged 80 or older. The donors were divided into four age groups: young (average around 16 years), middle-aged (roughly 42), aged (approximately 62) and long-lived (about 79). The study measured age-related changes in TCR beta repertoire diversity using deep sequencing normalized with unique cDNA molecular identifiers. To avoid experimental bias, donors of different ages were distributed randomly across sequencing lanes.

As regards this clonotype: The clone's antigen remains unknown. Per-nucleotide qualities are absent, and no much larger clonotype sits a single base away.

Taken from the germline V gene, the CDR1 and CDR2 loops are MNHEY and SVGEGT. Including cysteine and phenylalanine, the CDR3 has 12 amino acids. Here the CDR3 DNA is all that survives: 36 bases in frame from base 1. On the study overall, not on this receptor specifically: Total diversity estimates from one million sequenced T cells were considered lower bounds and underestimates. Compared with the aged group, the long-lived group had more naive CD4+ T cells, fewer expanded clones and increased TCR diversity, suggesting age selection. Because donor CMV infection status was unknown, age-related changes in expanded clonotypes were potentially confounded. As age increased, observed TCR beta diversity per million T cells dropped in a roughly linear way, and a significant reduction was already evident by age approximately 40. Observed TCR beta diversity correlated strongly with the percentage of naive T cells measured by flow cytometry. Bulk unsorted PBMC profiling prevented conclusive comparison of naive and antigen-experienced compartments.

Library method: 5' RACE. The sequencing machine was an Illumina HiSeq 2500. The second PCR ran for about 6 to 11 cycles and used a J-beta primer mix along with a sample-barcoded 5' primer. A template-switch 5' adaptor carrying 12 random nucleotides introduced a unique molecular identifier onto each TCR beta cDNA molecule. Each sample yielded at least 3 million CDR3-containing paired-end reads. First-strand cDNA was synthesized from all RNA with the Mint cDNA synthesis kit, primed by a TRBC-specific oligonucleotide. Following uracil-DNA glycosylase treatment, a first 18-cycle PCR with universal primers M1SS and BC2_uni_R was performed on all cDNA. The authors' pipeline ran thus. For normalization, 1 million high-quality reads, each with a distinct molecular identifier, were randomly selected from each sample. Instead of being binned into consensus sequences, reads that shared molecular identifiers were thrown out. MiTCR, run with a Q25 quality threshold and the strictest error-elimination algorithm, handled CDR3 identification, clonotype clustering and error correction. A nonparametric unseen species model with Euler transformation was used to estimate a lower bound on total TCR beta diversity. TCRdb trimmed public reads at Q25 via fastp, called clones via MiXCR and kept in-frame beta chains. Every distinct CDR3 protein forms one entry, paired with its most common genes and DNA. These V and J calls originate from TCRdb's pipeline instead of the authors' own analysis. The sample table records 600,000 to 1,000,000 distinct CDR3 sequences; 58% of these occur just once. The ten largest clones capture about 20% of the sample.

Donors were 40 or so systemically healthy Caucasian individuals from Russia aged roughly 6 to 90 years. Each donor gave about 11 milliliters of peripheral blood, drawn into EDTA-treated Vacutainer tubes. Ficoll-Paque density-gradient centrifugation was used to isolate PBMCs, with at least 7 million obtained per sample. Total RNA was extracted from PBMCs with Trizol reagent, with at least 6 micrograms obtained per sample. The percentages of naive CD45RAhigh/CD27high T cells were determined by flow cytometry on a PBMC aliquot from every donor. This sequence was found in a man in his thirties or forties in good health. The chain was built from TRBV6-2 or TRBV6-3 and TRBJ2-7, with a tentative D gene TRBD1 over 5 matching bases. The J call is in doubt because the DNA end fits TRBJ2-5 better. The sequencing input was blood. The CDR3 here reads CASSQSTGTQYF. The DNA is as follows: TGTGCCAGCAGTCAGAGTACAGGGACCCAGTACTTC.